This T cell receptor (beta chain) was documented in a study of T cell responses to AZD1222 COVID-19 vaccine. Study findings and constraints: Baseline antibody screening turned up just a handful of seropositive AZD1222 recipients. Once two AZD1222 doses were given, Spike-specific TCR breadth and depth went up. The reported proportion of spike-specific TCRs targeting unmutated variant regions was nearly half.

This CDR3 is 18 amino acids long. The germline gives CDR1 LGHDT, CDR2 YNNKEL (reference sequence). V was clipped by 3 bases and J by 4 bases; unmatched bases: 9. In the case of this clone: The antigen remains unidentified.

Analyses pooled second doses at about 4 or about 12 weeks. Assay: immunoSEQ multiplex PCR; the TCRdb copy retains only in-frame clones and omits some. In the table there are 180,000 or so clones, 91% of which are singletons. The chain couples TRBV3-1 (or the pseudogene TRBV3-2) to TRBJ2-7; 16 positions match TRBD2. This material consisted of peripheral blood, taken 28 days after the second AZD1222 dose. This receptor was taken from an adult who received the AZD1222 COVID-19 vaccine. CDR3 region: CASSQIGTSGRVSYEQYF. The CDR3 DNA is TGTGCCAGCAGCCAGATAGGGACTAGCGGGAGGGTCTCGTACGAGCAGTACTTC.